This TCR beta chain is drawn from a study of shared clonotypes between healthy human individuals. Broader study findings: Only blood was sampled, and tissue TCR repertoires likely differ from blood ones.

This CDR3 has 13 amino acids. Per germline, CDR1 MGHDK and CDR2 SYGVNS. The germline V and J ends were trimmed by 5 bases and 4 bases, with 11 bases remaining between them. In the case of this clone: The antigen is unknown.

The table came from immunoSEQ multiplex PCR; TCRdb's copy has only in-frame clones and leaves some out. This sample has 1,500,000 or so clones; just under 99% occur once, and the top ten carry under 0.45%. The J gene is TRBJ1-2, the V gene TRBV25-1; possible D gene TRBD1, 5 bases. The receptor was isolated from a man under 40 in good health. The specimen was naive CD4+ T cells sorted from blood. Stated subset: CD45RA+ positively selected. The CDR3 reads CASSRIDSYGYTF. DNA of the CDR3: TGTGCCAGCAGTAGGATTGACAGCTATGGCTACACCTTC.